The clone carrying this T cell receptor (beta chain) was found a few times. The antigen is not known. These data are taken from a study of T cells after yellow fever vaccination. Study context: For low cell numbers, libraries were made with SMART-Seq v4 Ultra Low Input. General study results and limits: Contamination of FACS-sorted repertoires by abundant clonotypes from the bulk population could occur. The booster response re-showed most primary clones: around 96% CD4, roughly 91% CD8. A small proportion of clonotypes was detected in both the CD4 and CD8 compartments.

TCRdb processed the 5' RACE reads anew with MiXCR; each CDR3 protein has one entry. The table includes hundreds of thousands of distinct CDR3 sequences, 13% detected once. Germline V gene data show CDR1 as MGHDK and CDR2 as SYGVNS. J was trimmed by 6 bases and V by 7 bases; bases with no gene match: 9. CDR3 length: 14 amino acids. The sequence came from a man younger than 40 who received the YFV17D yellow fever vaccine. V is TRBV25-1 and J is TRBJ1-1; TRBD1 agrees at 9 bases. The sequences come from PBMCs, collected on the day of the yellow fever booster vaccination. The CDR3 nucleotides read TGTGCCAGCATTAGGACAGGGGTGGTGGCTGAAGCTTTCTTT. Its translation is CASIRTGVVAEAFF.